This T cell receptor beta chain appears in the sequencing data of a study of cytomegalovirus exposure and HLA in healthy donors. Remarks on this clone: The antigen is unknown.

Study-level points and caveats: Analyzed later, association rates of TCRs varied across HLA loci, with DRB1 most and HLA-C fewest.

PCR used 60 Vbeta primers and 13 Jbeta primers. TCRdb's table, derived via immunoSEQ multiplex PCR, lists solely in-frame clones and lacks some. This sample contains tens of thousands of clones. The CDR3 has 15 residues. Looked up from germline, CDR1 is KGHSH and CDR2 is LQKENI. The V and J ends lost 5 bases and 1 base, in that order; junction bases with no gene match: 6. Healthy bone marrow donors made up the donor group. When sampled, the donors appeared nominally healthy, though they likely had unrecorded immune exposures. Sequenced input: PBMCs. The sequence was obtained from a young woman in good health and CMV-seropositive. The V gene is TRBV18, the J gene TRBJ2-3; 7 bases are shared with TRBD1. The CDR3 sequence is CASSSRQGGTDTQYF. CDR3 nucleotide sequence: TGTGCCAGCTCATCCAGACAGGGTGGCACAGATACGCAGTATTTT.